The sample holds many counts of the clone carrying this T cell receptor beta chain. Its antigen is unidentified. The source of the sample is a study of blood T cells in healthy people across ages. General study results and limits: Naive T cell percentage and TCR beta diversity correlated strongly. With donor CMV status unknown, expanded clonotype changes were possibly confounded. Versus aged donors, long-lived donors had higher diversity and more naive CD4+ cells.

For the second PCR, which ran for roughly 6 to 11 cycles, a sample-barcoded 5' primer and a J-beta primer mix were used. Every sample gave at least 2.5 million paired-end reads containing CDR3. TCRdb reprocessed the 5' RACE reads via MiXCR and lists one record per CDR3 protein. The data show around 1,800,000 distinct CDR3 sequences, about two fifths seen once. Looked up from germline, CDR1 is SGDLS and CDR2 is YYNGEE. The CDR3 extends over 15 amino acids. V lost 2 bases and J lost 4; bases outside the gene matches: 6. The sequenced sample consisted of blood. The TCR comes from a human donor in good health. The rearrangement uses TRBV9 and TRBJ2-7, with 10 nucleotides matching TRBD1. CDR3 sequence: CASSVAGTGAYEQYF. The CDR3 nucleotides are TGTGCCAGCAGCGTCGCCGGGACAGGGGCTTACGAGCAGTACTTC.